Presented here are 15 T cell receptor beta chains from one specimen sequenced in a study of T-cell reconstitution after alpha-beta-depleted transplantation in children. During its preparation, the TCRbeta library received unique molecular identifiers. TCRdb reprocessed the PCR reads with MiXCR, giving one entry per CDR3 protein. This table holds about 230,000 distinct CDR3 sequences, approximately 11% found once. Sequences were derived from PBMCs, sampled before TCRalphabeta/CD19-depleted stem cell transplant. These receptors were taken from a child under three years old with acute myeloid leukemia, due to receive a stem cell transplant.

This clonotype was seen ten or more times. Written as DNA, the CDR3 is TGTGCCAGCAGTCGGACTAGCGGGGGGCCTGCCTACGAGCAGTACTTC. As protein: CASSRTSGGPAYEQYF. The chain carries TRBV28 and TRBJ2-7; 14 nucleotides line up with TRBD2. The germline gives CDR1 MDHEN, CDR2 SYDVKM. CDR3 length equals 16 residues. V was clipped by 5 bases and J by 2 bases; unmatched bases: 5.

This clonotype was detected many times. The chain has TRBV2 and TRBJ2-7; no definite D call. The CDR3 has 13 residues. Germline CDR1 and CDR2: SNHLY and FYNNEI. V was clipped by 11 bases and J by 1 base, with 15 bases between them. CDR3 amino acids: CAVRSGSSYEQYF. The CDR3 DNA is TGTGCCGTACGATCCGGGTCTTCCTACGAGCAGTACTTC.

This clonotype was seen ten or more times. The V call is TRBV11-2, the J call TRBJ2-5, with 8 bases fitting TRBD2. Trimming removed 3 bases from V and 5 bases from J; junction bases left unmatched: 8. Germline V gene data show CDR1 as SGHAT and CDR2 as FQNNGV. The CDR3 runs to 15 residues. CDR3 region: CASSFDGRALETQYF. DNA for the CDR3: TGTGCCAGCAGCTTTGACGGGAGGGCCTTGGAGACCCAGTACTTC. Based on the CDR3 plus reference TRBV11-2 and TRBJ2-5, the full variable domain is EAGVAQSPRYKIIEKRQSVAFWCNPISGHATLYWYQQILGQGPKLLIQFQNNGVVDDSQLPKDRFSAERLKGVDSTLKIQPAKLEDSAVYLCASSFDGRALETQYFGPGTRLLVL.

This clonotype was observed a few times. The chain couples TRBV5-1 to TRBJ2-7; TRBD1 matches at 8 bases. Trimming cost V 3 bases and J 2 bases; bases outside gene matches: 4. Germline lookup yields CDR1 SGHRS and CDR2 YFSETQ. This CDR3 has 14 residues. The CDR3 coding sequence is TGCGCCAGCAGCTGGGGGACAGGTACCTACGAGCAGTACTTC. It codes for CASSWGTGTYEQYF.

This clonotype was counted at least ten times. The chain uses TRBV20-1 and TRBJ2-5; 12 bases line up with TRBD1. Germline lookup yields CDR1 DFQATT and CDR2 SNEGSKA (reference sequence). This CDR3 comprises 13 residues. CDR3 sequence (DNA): TGCACCCCGGGACAGGGGGCTTCAGAGACCCAGTACTTC. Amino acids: CTPGQGASETQYF.

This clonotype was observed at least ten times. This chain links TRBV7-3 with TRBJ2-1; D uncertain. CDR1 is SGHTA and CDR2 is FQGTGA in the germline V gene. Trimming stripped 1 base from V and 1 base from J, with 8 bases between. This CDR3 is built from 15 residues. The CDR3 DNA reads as TGTGCCAGCAGCTTAAATAGTAATTCCTACAATGAGCAGTTCTTC. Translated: CASSLNSNSYNEQFF.

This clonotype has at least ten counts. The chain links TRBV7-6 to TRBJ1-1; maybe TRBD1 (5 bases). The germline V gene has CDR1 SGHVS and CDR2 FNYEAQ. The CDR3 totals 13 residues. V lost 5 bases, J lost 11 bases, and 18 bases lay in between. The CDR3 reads CASSPTGPQRAFF. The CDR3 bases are TGTGCCAGCAGCCCCACGGGACCGCAAAGGGCTTTCTTT.

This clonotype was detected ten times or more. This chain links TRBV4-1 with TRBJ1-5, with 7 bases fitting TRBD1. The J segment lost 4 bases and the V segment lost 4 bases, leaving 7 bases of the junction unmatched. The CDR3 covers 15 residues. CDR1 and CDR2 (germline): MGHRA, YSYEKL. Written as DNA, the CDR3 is TGCGCCAGCAGCCCTTCGACAGGGAGGAATCAGCCCCAGCATTTT. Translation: CASSPSTGRNQPQHF.

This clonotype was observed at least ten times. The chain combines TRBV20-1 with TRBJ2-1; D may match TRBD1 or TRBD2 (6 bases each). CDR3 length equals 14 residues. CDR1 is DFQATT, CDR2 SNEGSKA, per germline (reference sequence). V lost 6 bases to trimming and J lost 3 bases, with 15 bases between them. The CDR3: CSAPRRDNYNEQFF. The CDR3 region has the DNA TGCAGTGCCCCCCGGAGGGACAACTACAATGAGCAGTTCTTC.

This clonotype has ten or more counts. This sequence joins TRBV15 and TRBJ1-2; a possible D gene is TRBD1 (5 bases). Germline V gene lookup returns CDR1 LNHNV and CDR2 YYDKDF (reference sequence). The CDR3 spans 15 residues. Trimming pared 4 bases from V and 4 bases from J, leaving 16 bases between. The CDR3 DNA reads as TGTGCCACCAGCACCCTCGGGGGGAGTAGCTATGGCTACACCTTC. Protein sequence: CATSTLGGSSYGYTF.

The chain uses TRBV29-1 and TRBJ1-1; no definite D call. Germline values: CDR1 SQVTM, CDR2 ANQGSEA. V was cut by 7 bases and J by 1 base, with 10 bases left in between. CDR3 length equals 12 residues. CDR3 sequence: CSAGGPNTEAFF. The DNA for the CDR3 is TGCAGCGCTGGTGGGCCGAACACTGAAGCTTTCTTT.

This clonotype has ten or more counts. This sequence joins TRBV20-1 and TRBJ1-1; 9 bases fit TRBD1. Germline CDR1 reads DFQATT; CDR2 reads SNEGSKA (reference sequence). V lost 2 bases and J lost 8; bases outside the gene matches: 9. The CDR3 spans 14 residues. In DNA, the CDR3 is TGCAGTGCTAGATGGGACAGGGCGCCCTACGAAGCTTTCTTT. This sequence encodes CSARWDRAPYEAFF.

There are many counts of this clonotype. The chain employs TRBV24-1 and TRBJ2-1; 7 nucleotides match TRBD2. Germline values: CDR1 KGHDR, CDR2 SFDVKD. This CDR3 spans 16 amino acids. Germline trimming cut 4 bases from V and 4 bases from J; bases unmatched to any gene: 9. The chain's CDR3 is CATSDRLADRYNEQFF. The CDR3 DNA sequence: TGTGCCACCAGTGACCGTCTAGCGGATCGTTACAATGAGCAGTTCTTC.

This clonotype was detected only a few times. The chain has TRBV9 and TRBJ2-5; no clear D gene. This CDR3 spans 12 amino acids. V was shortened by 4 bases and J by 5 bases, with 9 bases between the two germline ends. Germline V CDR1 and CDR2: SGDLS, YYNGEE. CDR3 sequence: CASSPDGETQYF. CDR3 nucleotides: TGTGCCAGCAGCCCCGACGGGGAGACCCAGTACTTC.

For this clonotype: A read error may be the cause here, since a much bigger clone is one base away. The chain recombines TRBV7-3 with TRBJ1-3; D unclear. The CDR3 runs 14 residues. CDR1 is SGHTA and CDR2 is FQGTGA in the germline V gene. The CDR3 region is CASSLLGSGNTVYF. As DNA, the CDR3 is TGTGCCAGCAGCTTGTTGGGCTCTGGAAACACCGTATATTTT. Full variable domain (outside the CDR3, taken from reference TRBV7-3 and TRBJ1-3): GAGVSQTPSNKVTEKGKYVELRCDPISGHTALYWYRQSLGQGPEFLIYFQGTGAADDSGLPNDRFFAVRPEGSVSTLKIQRTERGDSAVYLCASSLLGSGNTVYFGEGSWLTVV.